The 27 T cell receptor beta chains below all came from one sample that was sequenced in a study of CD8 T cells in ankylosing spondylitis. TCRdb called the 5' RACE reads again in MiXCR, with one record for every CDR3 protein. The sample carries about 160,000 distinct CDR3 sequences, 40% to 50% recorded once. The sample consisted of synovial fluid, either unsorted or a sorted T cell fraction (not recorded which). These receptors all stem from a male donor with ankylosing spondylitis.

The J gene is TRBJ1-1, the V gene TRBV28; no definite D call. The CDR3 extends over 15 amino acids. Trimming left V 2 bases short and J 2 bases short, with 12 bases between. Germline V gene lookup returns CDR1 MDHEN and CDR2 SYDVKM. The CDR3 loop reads CASSLIKVSNTEAFF. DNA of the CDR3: TGTGCCAGCAGTTTAATCAAAGTTAGCAACACTGAAGCTTTCTTT.

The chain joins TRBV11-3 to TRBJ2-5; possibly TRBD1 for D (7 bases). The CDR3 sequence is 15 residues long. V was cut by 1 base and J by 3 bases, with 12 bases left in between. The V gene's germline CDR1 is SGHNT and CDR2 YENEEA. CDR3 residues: CASSLASRGEETQYF. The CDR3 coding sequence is TGTGCCAGCAGCTTAGCATCCAGGGGGGAAGAGACCCAGTACTTC.

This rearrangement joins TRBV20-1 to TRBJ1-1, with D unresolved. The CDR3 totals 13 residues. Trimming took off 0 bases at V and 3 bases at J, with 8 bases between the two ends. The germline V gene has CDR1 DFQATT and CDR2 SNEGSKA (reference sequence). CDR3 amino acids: CSARELGDTEAFF. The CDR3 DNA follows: TGCAGTGCTAGAGAGTTGGGCGACACTGAAGCTTTCTTT.

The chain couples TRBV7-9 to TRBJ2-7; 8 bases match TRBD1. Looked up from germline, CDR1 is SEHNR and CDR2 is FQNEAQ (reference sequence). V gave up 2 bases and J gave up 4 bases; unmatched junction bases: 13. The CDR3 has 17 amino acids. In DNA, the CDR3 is TGTGCCAGCAGCTTACTGGGACCGGACAGGGTAATTTACGAGCAGTACTTC. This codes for CASSLLGPDRVIYEQYF.

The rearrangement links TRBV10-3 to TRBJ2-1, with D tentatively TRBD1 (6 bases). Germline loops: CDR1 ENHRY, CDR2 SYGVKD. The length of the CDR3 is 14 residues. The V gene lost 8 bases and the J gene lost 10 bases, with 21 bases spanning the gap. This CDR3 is CAISPQGPFGEQFF. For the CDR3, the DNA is TGTGCCATCTCCCCGCAGGGGCCCTTCGGGGAGCAGTTCTTC.

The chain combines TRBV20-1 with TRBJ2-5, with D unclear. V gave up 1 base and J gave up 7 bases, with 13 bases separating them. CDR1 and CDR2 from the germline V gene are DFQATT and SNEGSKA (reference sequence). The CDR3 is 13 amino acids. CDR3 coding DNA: TGCAGTGCTAGAGCCCCGGTGGTCGGGACCCAGTACTTC. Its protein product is CSARAPVVGTQYF.

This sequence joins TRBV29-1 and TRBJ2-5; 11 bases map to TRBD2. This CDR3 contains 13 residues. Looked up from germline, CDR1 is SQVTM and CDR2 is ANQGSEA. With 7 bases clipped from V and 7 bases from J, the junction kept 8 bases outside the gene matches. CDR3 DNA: TGCAGCGCTTTACTAGCGGGAGAGGGGACCCAGTACTTC. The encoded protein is CSALLAGEGTQYF.

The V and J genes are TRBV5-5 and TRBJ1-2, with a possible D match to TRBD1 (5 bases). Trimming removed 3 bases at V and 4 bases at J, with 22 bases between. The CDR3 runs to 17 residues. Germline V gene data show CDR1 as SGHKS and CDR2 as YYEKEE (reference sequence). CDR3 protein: CASSWPQPPRVTYGYTF. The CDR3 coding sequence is TGTGCCAGCAGCTGGCCCCAACCTCCCAGGGTCACCTATGGCTACACCTTC.

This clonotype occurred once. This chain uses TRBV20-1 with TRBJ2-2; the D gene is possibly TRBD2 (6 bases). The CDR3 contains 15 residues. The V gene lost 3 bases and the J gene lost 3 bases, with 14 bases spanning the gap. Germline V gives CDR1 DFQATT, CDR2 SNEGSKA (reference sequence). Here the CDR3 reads CSARVSGWDTGELFF. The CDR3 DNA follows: TGCAGTGCTAGGGTCAGCGGGTGGGACACCGGGGAGCTGTTTTTT.

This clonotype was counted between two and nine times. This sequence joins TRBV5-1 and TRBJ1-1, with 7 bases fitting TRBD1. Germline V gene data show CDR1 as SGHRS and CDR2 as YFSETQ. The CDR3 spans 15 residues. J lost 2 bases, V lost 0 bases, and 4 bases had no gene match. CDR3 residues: CASSLGQGGNTEAFF. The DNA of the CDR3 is TGCGCCAGCAGCTTGGGACAGGGAGGTAACACTGAAGCTTTCTTT.

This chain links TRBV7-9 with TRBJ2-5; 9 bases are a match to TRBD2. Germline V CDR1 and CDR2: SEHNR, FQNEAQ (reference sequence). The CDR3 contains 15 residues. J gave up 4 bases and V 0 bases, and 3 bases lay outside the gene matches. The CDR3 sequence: CASSLALAGRETQYF. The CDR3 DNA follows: TGTGCCAGCAGCTTAGCCCTAGCGGGGAGAGAGACCCAGTACTTC.

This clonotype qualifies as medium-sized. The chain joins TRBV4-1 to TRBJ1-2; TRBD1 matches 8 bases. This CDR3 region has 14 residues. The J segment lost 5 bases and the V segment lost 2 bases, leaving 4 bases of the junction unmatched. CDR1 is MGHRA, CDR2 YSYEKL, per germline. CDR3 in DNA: TGCGCCAGCAGCCAATTGACAGGGGAATATGGCTACACCTTC. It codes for CASSQLTGEYGYTF.

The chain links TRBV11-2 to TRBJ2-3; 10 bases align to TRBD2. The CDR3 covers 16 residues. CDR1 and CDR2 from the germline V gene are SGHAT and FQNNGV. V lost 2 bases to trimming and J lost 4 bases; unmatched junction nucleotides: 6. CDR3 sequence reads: CASSLSGGAFADTQYF. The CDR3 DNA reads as TGTGCCAGCAGCTTAAGCGGGGGGGCTTTCGCAGATACGCAGTATTTT. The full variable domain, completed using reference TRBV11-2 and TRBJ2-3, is EAGVAQSPRYKIIEKRQSVAFWCNPISGHATLYWYQQILGQGPKLLIQFQNNGVVDDSQLPKDRFSAERLKGVDSTLKIQPAKLEDSAVYLCASSLSGGAFADTQYFGPGTRLTVL.

DNA of the CDR3: TGTGCCAGCAGTTTATTGTACACCGGGGAGCTGTTTTTT. Protein: CASSLLYTGELFF. The V and J genes are TRBV27 and TRBJ2-2; D not resolved. The V end lost 1 base, the J end lost 3 bases, and 3 bases lay between the germline ends. The germline V gene encodes CDR1 MNHEY and CDR2 SMNVEV (reference sequence). This CDR3 spans 13 amino acids.

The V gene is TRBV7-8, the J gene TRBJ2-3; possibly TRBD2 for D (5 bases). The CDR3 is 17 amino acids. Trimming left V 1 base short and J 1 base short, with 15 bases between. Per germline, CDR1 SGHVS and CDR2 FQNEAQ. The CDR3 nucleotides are TGTGCCAGCAGCTTAGGGTTCAAGGGAGCTGGCACAGATACGCAGTATTTT. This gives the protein CASSLGFKGAGTDTQYF.

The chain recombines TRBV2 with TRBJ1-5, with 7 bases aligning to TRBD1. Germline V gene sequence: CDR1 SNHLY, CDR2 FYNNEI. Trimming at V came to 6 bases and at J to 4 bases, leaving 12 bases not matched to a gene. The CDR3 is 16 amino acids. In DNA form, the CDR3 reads TGTGCCAGCAGCCTCCTGGGACAGACGGGAAATCAGCCCCAGCATTTT. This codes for CASSLLGQTGNQPQHF.

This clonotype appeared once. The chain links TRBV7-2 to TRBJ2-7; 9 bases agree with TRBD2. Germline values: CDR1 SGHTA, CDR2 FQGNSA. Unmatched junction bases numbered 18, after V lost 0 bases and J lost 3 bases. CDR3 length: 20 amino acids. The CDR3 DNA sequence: TGTGCCAGCAGCTTAGCGGGACTAGCTGGGAGGGCCCGTATAGTCTACGAGCAGTACTTC. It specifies CASSLAGLAGRARIVYEQYF.

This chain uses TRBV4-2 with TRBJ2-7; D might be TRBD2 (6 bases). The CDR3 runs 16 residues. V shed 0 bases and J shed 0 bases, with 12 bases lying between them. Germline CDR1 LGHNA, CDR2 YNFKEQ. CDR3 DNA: TGTGCCAGCAGCCAAGATTGGGGGGATCACTCCTACGAGCAGTACTTC. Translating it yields CASSQDWGDHSYEQYF.

The CDR3 here is CASSPRLAGGGETQYF. CDR3 DNA sequence: TGCGCCAGCAGCCCTCGACTAGCGGGAGGGGGGGAGACCCAGTACTTC. The V gene is TRBV4-3, the J gene TRBJ2-5; TRBD2 matches 14 bases. The CDR3 sequence is 16 residues long. The junction had 6 bases not matched to a gene; V was cut back by 4 bases and J by 5 bases. Germline CDR1 LGHNA, CDR2 YSLEER.

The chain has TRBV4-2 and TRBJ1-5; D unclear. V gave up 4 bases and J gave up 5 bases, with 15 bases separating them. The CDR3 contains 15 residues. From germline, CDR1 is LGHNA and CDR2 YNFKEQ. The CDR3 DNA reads TGTGCCAGCAGCCCCCAGGCGGGGTTTGATCAGCCCCAGCATTTT. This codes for CASSPQAGFDQPQHF.

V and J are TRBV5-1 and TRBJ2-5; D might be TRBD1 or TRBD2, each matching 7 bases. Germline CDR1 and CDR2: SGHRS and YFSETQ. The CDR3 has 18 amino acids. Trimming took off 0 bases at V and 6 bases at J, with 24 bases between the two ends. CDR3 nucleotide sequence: TGCGCCAGCAGCTTGGCCCCCCAGGGGGGACCCGGGAGGAAGACCCAGTACTTC. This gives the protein CASSLAPQGGPGRKTQYF.

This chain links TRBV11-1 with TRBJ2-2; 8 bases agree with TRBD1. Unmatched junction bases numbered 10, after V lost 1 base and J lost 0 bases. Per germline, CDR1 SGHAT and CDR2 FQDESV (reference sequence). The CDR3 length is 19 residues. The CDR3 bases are TGTGCCAGCAGCTTAGTGATTCCGGACAGGGACGCGAACACCGGGGAGCTGTTTTTT. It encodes CASSLVIPDRDANTGELFF.

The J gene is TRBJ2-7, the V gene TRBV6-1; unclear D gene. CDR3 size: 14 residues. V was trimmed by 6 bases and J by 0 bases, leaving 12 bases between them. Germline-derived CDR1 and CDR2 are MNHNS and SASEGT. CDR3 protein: CASSPQVVSYEQYF. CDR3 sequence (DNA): TGTGCCAGCAGCCCGCAGGTGGTCTCCTACGAGCAGTACTTC.

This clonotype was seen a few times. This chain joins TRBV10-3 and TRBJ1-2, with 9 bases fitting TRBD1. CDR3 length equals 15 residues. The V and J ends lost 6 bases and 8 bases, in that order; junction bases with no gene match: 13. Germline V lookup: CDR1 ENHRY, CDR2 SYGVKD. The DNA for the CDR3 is TGTGCCATCAGCCCGGGACAGGGTTCCCCTTTGGGCTACACCTTC. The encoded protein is CAISPGQGSPLGYTF.

Here the CDR3 DNA reads TGTGCCAGCAGCCGGGCCCATCCTAACACTGAAGCTTTCTTT. Translating it yields CASSRAHPNTEAFF. V is TRBV12-3 or TRBV12-4 and J is TRBJ1-1; D call uncertain. The CDR3 consists of 14 residues. V shed 6 bases and J shed 2 bases, with 13 bases lying between them.

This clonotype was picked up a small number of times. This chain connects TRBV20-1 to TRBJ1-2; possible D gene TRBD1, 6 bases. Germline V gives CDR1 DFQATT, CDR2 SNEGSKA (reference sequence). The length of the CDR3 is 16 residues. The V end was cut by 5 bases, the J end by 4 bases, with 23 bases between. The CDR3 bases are TGCAGTGCTCCCGAAGGGGGGCAGGCCTTCGGCTATGGCTACACCTTC. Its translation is CSAPEGGQAFGYGYTF.

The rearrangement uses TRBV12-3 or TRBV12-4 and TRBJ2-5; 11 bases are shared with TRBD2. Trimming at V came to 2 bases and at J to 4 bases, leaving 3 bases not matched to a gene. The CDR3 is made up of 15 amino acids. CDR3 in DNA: TGTGCCAGCAGTTTATTTCTAGCGGGAGGAGAGACCCAGTACTTC. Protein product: CASSLFLAGGETQYF.